The present entry profiles one T cell receptor beta chain with its context. This entry is derived from a study of T cell changes during pregnancy in multiple sclerosis. The CDR3 consists of 15 residues. V lost 3 bases, J lost 0 bases, and 10 bases lay in between. The germline V gene has CDR1 SGHTS and CDR2 YDEGEE. The table came from immunoSEQ multiplex PCR; TCRdb's copy has only in-frame clones and leaves some out. Of 75,000 to 80,000 clones in the sample, 85% to 95% were seen once. The sequence came from a female donor in good health, enrolled as a control in a pregnancy study. The sample here was peripheral blood, taken in the second trimester of pregnancy. The chain employs TRBV5-8 and TRBJ1-5; D is perhaps TRBD1 (5 bases). The CDR3 coding sequence is TGTGCCAGCAGCTCGGGGGTCAATAGCAATCAGCCCCAGCATTTT. It yields the protein CASSSGVNSNQPQHF.